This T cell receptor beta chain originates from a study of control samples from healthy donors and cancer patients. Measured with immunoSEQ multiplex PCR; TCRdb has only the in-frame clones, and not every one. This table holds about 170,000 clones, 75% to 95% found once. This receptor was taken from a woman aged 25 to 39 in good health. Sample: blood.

CDR3 protein: CASSWGGSNEKLFF. DNA for the CDR3: TGTGCCAGCAGCTGGGGGGGTAGTAATGAAAAACTGTTTTTT. The V call is TRBV5-4, the J call TRBJ1-4; a possible D gene is TRBD1 (5 bases). CDR3 length: 14 amino acids. V was trimmed by 3 bases and J by 4 bases, leaving 10 bases between them. Germline V CDR1 and CDR2: SGHNT, YYREEE (reference sequence).